This passage covers 27 T cell receptor beta chains from one sample sequenced in a study of blood T cell repertoires in COVID-19. Clones were sequenced by immunoSEQ multiplex PCR, and TCRdb holds only the in-frame ones, with some missing. The table shows 150,000 to 200,000 clones, with roughly 86% occurring only once. Sequencing was carried out using peripheral blood. Source of these receptors: a man between 65 and 85 years old with acute or convalescent COVID-19.

The V call is TRBV5-1, the J call TRBJ2-2, with D perhaps matching TRBD2 (5 bases). The CDR3 extends over 15 amino acids. Trimming stripped 0 bases from V and 3 bases from J, with 9 bases between. Germline V gives CDR1 SGHRS, CDR2 YFSETQ. The CDR3 DNA reads TGCGCCAGCAGCTTGGGGCGCGGGTACACCGGGGAGCTGTTTTTT. This gives the protein CASSLGRGYTGELFF.

V and J are TRBV7-3 and TRBJ1-6; a possible D gene is TRBD1 (6 bases). Germline loops: CDR1 SGHTA, CDR2 FQGTGA. The CDR3 sequence is 17 residues long. V was shortened by 4 bases and J by 0 bases, with 13 bases between the two germline ends. The CDR3 nucleotides read TGTGCCAGCAGCTCACAGGGTCAAGGCTCCTATAATTCACCCCTCCACTTT. It translates to CASSSQGQGSYNSPLHF. The full variable domain, its missing parts supplied by reference TRBV7-3 and TRBJ1-6, is GAGVSQTPSNKVTEKGKYVELRCDPISGHTALYWYRQSLGQGPEFLIYFQGTGAADDSGLPNDRFFAVRPEGSVSTLKIQRTERGDSAVYLCASSSQGQGSYNSPLHFGNGTRLTVT.

The chain employs TRBV7-9 and TRBJ2-3; the match to TRBD2 covers 7 bases. The ends lost 3 bases at V and 4 bases at J; junction bases unmatched: 1. The germline V gene has CDR1 SEHNR and CDR2 FQNEAQ (reference sequence). The CDR3 extends over 13 amino acids. The CDR3 protein is CASSFGGSDTQYF. The CDR3 DNA follows: TGTGCCAGCAGCTTCGGGGGGTCAGATACGCAGTATTTT. Based on the CDR3 plus reference TRBV7-9 and TRBJ2-3, the full variable domain is DTGVSQNPRHKITKRGQNVTFRCDPISEHNRLYWYRQTLGQGPEFLTYFQNEAQLEKSRLLSDRFSAERPKGSFSTLEIQRTEQGDSAMYLCASSFGGSDTQYFGPGTRLTVL.

This chain links TRBV5-4 with TRBJ2-7, with 7 nucleotides matching TRBD2. The CDR3 sequence is 11 residues long. The V segment lost 3 bases and the J segment 11 bases; nucleotides outside the gene matches: 5. Germline-derived CDR1 and CDR2 are SGHNT and YYREEE (reference sequence). CDR3 bases: TGTGCCAGCAGCTGGGGGGGGAGTGAGTACTTC. Amino acids: CASSWGGSEYF.

In regard to this clone: The junction departs from germline at one end; a sequencing error may be responsible. The gene calls are TRBV3-1 (or the pseudogene TRBV3-2) and TRBJ2-1; D not resolved. The germline CDR1 and CDR2 sequences are LGHDT and YNNKEL (reference sequence). CDR3 length: 14 amino acids. This CDR3 reads CASNQADSYNEQFF. CDR3 sequence (DNA): TGTGCGAGCAACCAAGCAGACTCCTACAATGAGCAGTTCTTC.

This sequence joins TRBV7-6 and TRBJ1-4, with TRBD1 identical over 9 bases. This CDR3 has 15 residues. Germline V gives CDR1 SGHVS, CDR2 FNYEAQ. V lost 4 bases to trimming and J lost 8 bases; unmatched junction nucleotides: 8. CDR3 coding DNA: TGTGCCAGCAGCTCCACAGGGGGCGCCGAGGAAAAACTGTTTTTT. This codes for CASSSTGGAEEKLFF.

The chain's CDR3 is CASSPDTNYGYTF. The CDR3 DNA sequence: TGTGCCAGCAGCCCGGACACCAACTATGGCTACACCTTC. The rearrangement joins TRBV9 to TRBJ1-2; D possibly corresponds to TRBD1 (5 bases). The CDR3 extends over 13 amino acids. Per germline, CDR1 SGDLS and CDR2 YYNGEE. The V end lost 4 bases, the J end lost 2 bases, and 9 bases lay between the germline ends.

Points on this clone: The sample contains more than one DNA sequence encoding this CDR3. This chain connects TRBV27 to TRBJ1-5, with D uncertain. The ends were cut back, 5 bases at V and 2 bases at J, with 7 bases in the middle. This CDR3 has 13 residues. Germline V gives CDR1 MNHEY, CDR2 SMNVEV (reference sequence). The CDR3 reads CASSPRGNQPQHF. The CDR3 DNA reads TGTGCCAGCAGTCCACGGGGCAATCAGCCCCAGCATTTT.

This chain connects TRBV6-5 to TRBJ2-1; D possibly corresponds to TRBD1 (5 bases). The CDR3 runs 16 residues. Trimming took 0 bases from V and 0 from J, leaving 9 bases between them. CDR1 and CDR2 (germline): MNHEY, SVGAGI. The CDR3 loop is CASSYSQVSSYNEQFF. The CDR3 DNA is TGTGCCAGCAGTTACTCACAGGTTAGCTCCTACAATGAGCAGTTCTTC.

A single count supports this clone. This chain joins TRBV5-1 and TRBJ1-3; D unclear. V was pared by 0 bases and J by 1 base, with 8 bases between. The CDR3 is 15 residues long. CDR1 is SGHRS, CDR2 YFSETQ, per germline. The CDR3 spells CASSLDGSSGNTIYF. The DNA for the CDR3 is TGCGCCAGCAGCTTGGATGGCTCGTCTGGAAACACCATATATTTT.

J is TRBJ1-1 and V is TRBV7-2; 7 nucleotides align to TRBD1. Germline trimming cut 2 bases from V and 6 bases from J; bases unmatched to any gene: 6. Germline V gene sequence: CDR1 SGHTA, CDR2 FQGNSA. The CDR3 sequence is 14 residues long. CDR3 protein: CASSLPRGISEAFF. The DNA for the CDR3 is TGTGCCAGCAGCTTACCCAGGGGGATCTCTGAAGCTTTCTTT.

The chain couples TRBV7-2 to TRBJ1-1; D is unresolved. Germline CDR1 and CDR2: SGHTA and FQGNSA. The CDR3 loop spans 17 amino acids. Trimming shortened V by 2 bases and J by 0 bases, and 16 bases separated the two germline ends. The CDR3: CASSLIRGPRMNTEAFF. The CDR3 region has the DNA TGTGCCAGCAGCTTAATACGTGGGCCCCGGATGAACACTGAAGCTTTCTTT.

J is TRBJ2-1 and V is TRBV5-1, with 9 bases identical to TRBD2. The V gene end was trimmed by 4 bases and the J gene end by 9 bases; junction bases not matched to a gene: 8. The germline V gene has CDR1 SGHRS and CDR2 YFSETQ. This CDR3 region has 14 residues. The CDR3, as DNA: TGCGCCAGCAGCGCGTTTAGCGGGAGAGTTGAGCAGTTCTTC. It translates to CASSAFSGRVEQFF. Drawing the rest from reference TRBV5-1 and TRBJ2-1, the complete variable domain is KAGVTQTPRYLIKTRGQQVTLSCSPISGHRSVSWYQQTPGQGLQFLFEYFSETQRNKGNFPGRFSGRQFSNSRSEMNVSTLELGDSALYLCASSAFSGRVEQFFGPGTRLTVL.

This chain joins TRBV9 and TRBJ2-3; 7 nucleotides agree with TRBD1. Germline lookup yields CDR1 SGDLS and CDR2 YYNGEE. With 4 bases clipped from V and 4 bases from J, the junction kept 6 bases outside the gene matches. This CDR3 has 14 residues. DNA of the CDR3: TGTGCCAGCAGCAACAGCAGGGGGTCAGATACGCAGTATTTT. This sequence encodes CASSNSRGSDTQYF.

The chain recombines TRBV29-1 with TRBJ1-1; D is ambiguous. Germline loops: CDR1 SQVTM, CDR2 ANQGSEA. The CDR3 runs to 12 residues. Trimming took off 7 bases at V and 1 base at J, with 10 bases between the two ends. The CDR3, as DNA: TGCAGCGGACAACAGTGGAACACTGAAGCTTTCTTT. It yields the protein CSGQQWNTEAFF.

V gene TRBV5-5 combines with J gene TRBJ2-7, with 7 positions matching TRBD2. Germline CDR1 is SGHKS and CDR2 is YYEKEE (reference sequence). CDR3 length: 14 residues. V dropped 0 bases and J dropped 4; count of bases not matched to a gene: 4. The CDR3 sequence: CASSLAGAGYEQYF. The CDR3 DNA sequence: TGTGCCAGCAGCTTGGCCGGAGCGGGGTACGAGCAGTACTTC.

The table lists this clone with a count of one. This sequence joins TRBV10-2 and TRBJ2-3, with no clear D. The CDR3 totals 14 residues. Germline V gives CDR1 WSHSY, CDR2 SAAADI. V dropped 5 bases and J dropped 2 bases, with 11 bases sitting between them. The DNA of the CDR3 is TGCGCCAGCAGTTTAGACTTTTCCACAGATACGCAGTATTTT. Protein sequence: CASSLDFSTDTQYF.

This clone was found a few times. The chain carries TRBV4-3 and TRBJ1-4; D gene ambiguous. Trimming shortened V by 1 base and J by 0 bases, and 12 bases separated the two germline ends. The CDR3 extends over 17 amino acids. The V gene's germline CDR1 is LGHNA and CDR2 YSLEER. The CDR3 DNA follows: TGCGCCAGCAGCCAAGGTGTAGCCAGTGCAACTAATGAAAAACTGTTTTTT. This translates into CASSQGVASATNEKLFF.

The V and J genes are TRBV27 and TRBJ1-5; D not certain. The CDR3 covers 15 residues. CDR1 is MNHEY and CDR2 is SMNVEV in the germline V gene (reference sequence). Trimming pared 9 bases from V and 2 bases from J, leaving 17 bases between. The CDR3 DNA reads as TGTGCCAGAGGGAGGTGTGGCAGAGGCAATCAGCCCCAGCATTTT. As protein: CARGRCGRGNQPQHF.

The chain carries TRBV5-1 and TRBJ2-2, with D possibly matching TRBD2 (5 bases). CDR1 is SGHRS and CDR2 is YFSETQ in the germline V gene. Trimming stripped 0 bases from V and 5 bases from J, with 8 bases between. This CDR3 comprises 14 residues. This CDR3 is CASSLAEGTGELFF. DNA of the CDR3: TGCGCCAGCAGCTTGGCCGAGGGAACCGGGGAGCTGTTTTTT.

This clone was counted a few times. The chain is built from TRBV5-1 and TRBJ1-6, with TRBD1 matching over 7 bases. CDR3 length equals 15 residues. V gave up 4 bases and J gave up 7 bases; unmatched junction bases: 8. CDR1 and CDR2 from the germline V gene are SGHRS and YFSETQ. CDR3 residues: CASSLQTGPNSPLHF. The CDR3 DNA sequence: TGCGCCAGCAGCCTCCAGACAGGGCCAAATTCACCCCTCCACTTT.

J is TRBJ2-7 and V is TRBV19, with 7 nucleotides matching TRBD1. The J segment lost 2 bases and the V segment lost 6 bases, leaving 7 bases of the junction unmatched. The CDR3 has 14 amino acids. Per the germline V gene, CDR1 is LNHDA and CDR2 is SQIVND (reference sequence). CDR3 nucleotide sequence: TGTGCCAGTAGCATCGGGCAGGGGGCCTACGAGCAGTACTTC. This gives the protein CASSIGQGAYEQYF.

This clone appeared a single time. A read error may produce the germline difference seen at one junction end. This sequence joins TRBV6-2 or TRBV6-3 and TRBJ1-2; D is uncertain. CDR1 and CDR2 (germline): MNHEY, SVGEGT. CDR3 length equals 12 residues. The CDR3 sequence: CASSYSWRESSF. The CDR3 DNA sequence: TGTGCCAGCAGTTACTCGTGGCGGGAGAGTTCGTTC.

A few counts support this clone. The V gene is TRBV11-3, the J gene TRBJ1-1, with D uncertain. The germline CDR1 and CDR2 sequences are SGHNT and YENEEA. Trimming removed 1 base at V and 6 bases at J, with 15 bases between. CDR3 length: 15 residues. This CDR3 reads CASSLARQRRSEAFF. The CDR3 coding sequence is TGTGCCAGCAGCTTAGCGAGACAACGAAGGTCTGAAGCTTTCTTT.

The chain has TRBV4-1 and TRBJ2-7; 8 positions match TRBD1. Germline V lookup: CDR1 MGHRA, CDR2 YSYEKL. The V segment lost 2 bases and the J segment 6 bases; nucleotides outside the gene matches: 9. There are 15 residues in the CDR3. DNA for the CDR3: TGCGCCAGCAGCCAACCCGGACAGGGATTGGGCGAGCAGTACTTC. Translating gives CASSQPGQGLGEQYF.

The chain is built from TRBV10-3 and TRBJ1-1; perhaps TRBD1 as D (6 bases). This CDR3 has 12 amino acids. The V gene's germline CDR1 is ENHRY and CDR2 SYGVKD. Trimming removed 6 bases at V and 5 bases at J, with 10 bases between. The CDR3 region is CAIRGRGTEAFF. The CDR3, as DNA: TGTGCCATCAGGGGGAGGGGGACTGAAGCTTTCTTT.

The CDR3 DNA reads as TGCGCCAGCAGCTTGGTTGGTTCAGGCCAGTCGGACACCGGGGAGCTGTTTTTT. Residues: CASSLVGSGQSDTGELFF. The chain links TRBV5-1 to TRBJ2-2; D not certain. The length of the CDR3 is 18 residues. CDR1 is SGHRS, CDR2 YFSETQ, per germline. V was trimmed by 0 bases and J by 3 bases, leaving 18 bases between them. Supplemented by reference TRBV5-1 and TRBJ2-2, the full variable domain reads KAGVTQTPRYLIKTRGQQVTLSCSPISGHRSVSWYQQTPGQGLQFLFEYFSETQRNKGNFPGRFSGRQFSNSRSEMNVSTLELGDSALYLCASSLVGSGQSDTGELFFGEGSRLTVL.